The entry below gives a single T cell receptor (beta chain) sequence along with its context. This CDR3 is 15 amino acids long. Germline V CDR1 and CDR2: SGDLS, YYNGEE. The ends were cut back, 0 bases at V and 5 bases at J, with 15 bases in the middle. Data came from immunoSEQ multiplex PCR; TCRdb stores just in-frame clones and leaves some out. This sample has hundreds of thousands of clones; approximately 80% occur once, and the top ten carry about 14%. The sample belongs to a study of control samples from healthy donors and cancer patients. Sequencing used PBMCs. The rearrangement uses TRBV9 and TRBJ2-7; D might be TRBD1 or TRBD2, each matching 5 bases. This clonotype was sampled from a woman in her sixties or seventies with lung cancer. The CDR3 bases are TGTGCCAGCAGCGTAGGAGGGGACCTCCCTGACGAGCAGTACTTC. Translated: CASSVGGDLPDEQYF.